These 26 T cell receptor beta chains were sequenced from one sample in a study of Graves' ophthalmopathy and Graves' hyperthyroidism. RNA transcripts were the source from which TCR beta CDR3 regions were amplified. HTBI-primed RT-PCR formed the first round, and a multiplex PCR formed the second. One entry per CDR3 protein, called by TCRdb with MiXCR from the multiplex PCR reads. The sample holds some 210,000 distinct CDR3 sequences; less than 30% are singletons and the top ten take around 10%. The sample was peripheral blood. These receptors were collected from a man aged 45-65 years with Graves' ophthalmopathy.

The chain combines TRBV19 with TRBJ1-1; maybe TRBD1 (5 bases). V was shortened by 7 bases and J by 4 bases, with 13 bases between the two germline ends. The length of the CDR3 is 13 residues. From germline, CDR1 is LNHDA and CDR2 SQIVND (reference sequence). The CDR3 nucleotides read TGTGCCAGTACTTCAGGGCAGGTCACTGAAGCTTTCTTT. This gives the protein CASTSGQVTEAFF.

This clonotype was seen repeatedly, ten times or more. The CDR3 reads CSAAAGGQEEQYF. In DNA form, the CDR3 reads TGCAGCGCCGCCGCAGGGGGCCAGGAAGAGCAGTACTTC. V and J are TRBV29-1 and TRBJ2-7; the match to TRBD1 covers 8 bases. Germline values: CDR1 SQVTM, CDR2 ANQGSEA. V shed 7 bases and J 7 bases; nucleotides not matched to a gene: 12. The CDR3 is made up of 13 amino acids.

This clonotype was seen ten or more times. V is TRBV5-1 and J is TRBJ2-7; possible D gene TRBD2, 6 bases. Germline CDR1 and CDR2: SGHRS and YFSETQ. V lost 2 bases and J lost 7, with 13 bases in between. The CDR3 contains 13 residues. The chain's CDR3 is CASSFEGDWEQYF. For the CDR3, the DNA is TGCGCCAGCAGCTTCGAAGGGGACTGGGAGCAGTACTTC.

As to this clonotype: A read error may explain this, as a much larger clone is one base away. The genes are TRBV7-2 and TRBJ1-1; D uncertain. The CDR3 extends over 13 amino acids. In germline, CDR1 is SGHTA, CDR2 FQGNSA. V lost 5 bases and J lost 0, with 7 bases in between. As DNA, the CDR3 is TGTGCCAGCAGCCCCCAGCTGAACACTGAAGCTTTCTTT. This translates into CASSPQLNTEAFF.

This clonotype was observed at least ten times. The chain uses TRBV27 and TRBJ2-4; 8 nucleotides line up with TRBD1. Germline CDR1 MNHEY, CDR2 SMNVEV (reference sequence). Trimming cost V 5 bases and J 1 base; bases outside gene matches: 7. The CDR3 extends over 16 amino acids. DNA of the CDR3: TGTGCCAGCAGTGCAGGGGGCGGTATGGCCAAAAACATTCAGTACTTC. It translates to CASSAGGGMAKNIQYF.

This clonotype was counted at least ten times. V usage is TRBV18 and J usage is TRBJ2-2; 7 bases agree with TRBD1. This CDR3 contains 16 residues. CDR1 is KGHSH and CDR2 is LQKENI in the germline V gene. V was clipped by 5 bases and J by 0 bases; unmatched bases: 6. The CDR3 DNA reads TGTGCCAGCTCAGGTCGGACAGGCGCGAACACCGGGGAGCTGTTTTTT. This encodes CASSGRTGANTGELFF.

To note about this clonotype: A much larger clone lies a single base off, so this may be a read error. The V and J genes are TRBV6-1 and TRBJ2-4; D perhaps matches TRBD1 (5 bases). The CDR3 covers 14 residues. The V gene lost 6 bases and the J gene lost 2 bases, with 11 bases spanning the gap. Germline-derived CDR1 and CDR2 are MNHNS and SASEGT. The CDR3 coding sequence is TGTGCCAGCAGGGGCAGGGTGTCCAAAAACATTCAGTACTTC. Amino acids: CASRGRVSKNIQYF.

The sample holds a few counts of this clonotype. The chain recombines TRBV6-5 with TRBJ1-1; D remains ambiguous. Germline CDR1 MNHEY, CDR2 SVGAGI. The CDR3 sequence is 13 residues long. The germline V and J ends were trimmed by 3 bases and 8 bases, with 13 bases remaining between them. The CDR3 region has the DNA TGTGCCAGCAGTTATGCAGGTGGCCAAGAAGCTTTCTTT. Amino acids: CASSYAGGQEAFF.

This clonotype has a count of ten or more. The chain joins TRBV27 to TRBJ2-7; a weak D match, TRBD1 (6 bases). This CDR3 region has 14 residues. Germline CDR1 and CDR2: MNHEY and SMNVEV (reference sequence). Trimming stripped 3 bases from V and 2 bases from J, with 11 bases between. CDR3 sequence reads: CASSLYRDAYEQYF. The DNA for the CDR3 is TGTGCCAGCAGTTTGTACAGGGACGCCTACGAGCAGTACTTC.

This clonotype showed up many times. CDR3 DNA: TGTGCCAGCAGTCCCCCGCGGGGGAATTCACCCCTCCACTTT. Protein: CASSPPRGNSPLHF. V gene TRBV28 combines with J gene TRBJ1-6; D is possibly TRBD1 (5 bases). The CDR3 is made up of 14 amino acids. Trimming removed 5 bases at V and 7 bases at J, with 12 bases between. Looked up from germline, CDR1 is MDHEN and CDR2 is SYDVKM.

This clonotype was seen many times. The chain is built from TRBV7-2 and TRBJ2-2; no reliable D call. Trimming stripped 1 base from V and 4 bases from J, with 10 bases between. Germline-derived CDR1 and CDR2 are SGHTA and FQGNSA. This CDR3 is built from 15 residues. The CDR3, as DNA: TGTGCCAGCAGCTTAGTGGCGTTCGGCACCGGGGAGCTGTTTTTT. This encodes CASSLVAFGTGELFF. Supplemented by reference TRBV7-2 and TRBJ2-2, the full variable domain reads GAGVSQSPSNKVTEKGKDVELRCDPISGHTALYWYRQSLGQGLEFLIYFQGNSAPDKSGLPSDRFSAERTGGSVSTLTIQRTQQEDSAVYLCASSLVAFGTGELFFGEGSRLTVL.

The CDR3 nucleotides are TGTGCCAGCAGTTTATCGACAGGGGCCCGTCAGCCCCAGCATTTT. Amino acid sequence: CASSLSTGARQPQHF. The chain joins TRBV6-2 or TRBV6-3 to TRBJ1-5; 8 nucleotides align to TRBD1. The junction had 8 bases not matched to a gene; V was cut back by 4 bases and J by 6 bases. This CDR3 contains 15 residues. Germline V gene lookup returns CDR1 MNHEY and CDR2 SVGEGT.

The chain couples TRBV27 to TRBJ2-7; 14 bases agree with TRBD2. Germline V gene sequence: CDR1 MNHEY, CDR2 SMNVEV (reference sequence). There are 18 residues in the CDR3. J lost 0 bases, V lost 1 base, and 5 bases had no gene match. The CDR3 protein is CASSLLGGLAGASYEQYF. DNA of the CDR3: TGTGCCAGCAGTTTATTGGGGGGACTAGCGGGGGCCTCCTACGAGCAGTACTTC.

About this clonotype: A much larger clone is a single base away; this may be a read error. The genes are TRBV4-1 and TRBJ2-7; 8 positions match TRBD1. The CDR3 length is 15 residues. CDR1 is MGHRA, CDR2 YSYEKL, per germline. As DNA, the CDR3 is TGCGCCAGCAGCCAAGTTCCGGACAGGGAAAGGGAGCAGCACTTC. This translates into CASSQVPDREREQHF.

This clonotype occurred many times. The gene calls are TRBV7-9 and TRBJ1-1; the D gene is possibly TRBD1 (6 bases). The V end lost 5 bases, the J end lost 4 bases, and 17 bases lay between the germline ends. The CDR3 runs to 15 residues. The germline V gene has CDR1 SEHNR and CDR2 FQNEAQ (reference sequence). The CDR3, as DNA: TGTGCCAGCAGCCCTAAAGGGGGGGGGGCCACTGAAGCTTTCTTT. It yields the protein CASSPKGGGATEAFF.

There are many counts of this clonotype. V and J are TRBV5-1 and TRBJ1-6, with 7 bases that match TRBD1. The germline V gene has CDR1 SGHRS and CDR2 YFSETQ. The CDR3 totals 13 residues. V dropped 5 bases and J dropped 7; count of bases not matched to a gene: 3. DNA of the CDR3: TGCGCCAGCAGGACAGGGAACAATTCACCCCTCCACTTT. Translation: CASRTGNNSPLHF.

This clonotype was seen many times. The chain employs TRBV5-1 and TRBJ2-7; TRBD2 matches at 9 bases. CDR1 SGHRS and CDR2 YFSETQ come from the germline V gene. CDR3 length: 14 residues. The ends lost 4 bases at V and 6 bases at J; junction bases unmatched: 8. Here the CDR3 reads CASSRDSGSVEQYF. DNA for the CDR3: TGCGCCAGCAGCCGAGATAGCGGGAGCGTCGAGCAGTACTTC.

This clonotype was recorded many times. This sequence joins TRBV29-1 and TRBJ2-2; D unclear. There are 12 residues in the CDR3. CDR1 SQVTM and CDR2 ANQGSEA come from the germline V gene. Deletions cut 7 bases from V and 5 bases from J, with 11 bases between. CDR3 amino acids: CSGGLGTGELFF. The CDR3 bases are TGCAGCGGCGGCTTGGGTACCGGGGAGCTGTTTTTT.

This clonotype was found many times. The V gene is TRBV28, the J gene TRBJ2-5, with D hard to call. The CDR3 has 14 residues. Germline V gene data show CDR1 as MDHEN and CDR2 as SYDVKM. Trimming took 5 bases from V and 0 from J, leaving 10 bases between them. The CDR3 region is CASSLTRDQETQYF. For the CDR3, the DNA is TGTGCCAGCAGTCTCACCCGGGACCAAGAGACCCAGTACTTC.

This clonotype showed up many times. The rearrangement links TRBV9 to TRBJ1-3, with D tentatively TRBD1 (5 bases). Trimming took off 7 bases at V and 4 bases at J, with 15 bases between the two ends. There are 14 residues in the CDR3. Germline CDR1 is SGDLS and CDR2 is YYNGEE. The CDR3: CASGRGQRGNTIYF. The CDR3 DNA reads as TGTGCCAGCGGACGAGGACAAAGGGGAAACACCATATATTTT.

This clonotype was picked up many times. The V and J genes are TRBV10-3 and TRBJ2-2; 10 nucleotides align to TRBD2. V lost 5 bases, J lost 6 bases, and 6 bases stayed unmatched. This CDR3 has 15 residues. The germline V gene has CDR1 ENHRY and CDR2 SYGVKD. The CDR3 spells CAISSGLAGAGELFF. For the CDR3, the DNA is TGTGCCATCAGTTCAGGTCTAGCGGGAGCCGGGGAGCTGTTTTTT.

This clonotype was detected many times. In DNA form, the CDR3 reads TGCAGTGCTACCCGGGAGGAGGAATTCTCTGGAAACACCATATATTTT. This translates into CSATREEEFSGNTIYF. The chain combines TRBV20-1 with TRBJ1-3; D remains unclear. The CDR3 runs 16 residues. Looked up from germline, CDR1 is DFQATT and CDR2 is SNEGSKA (reference sequence). Trimming pared 4 bases from V and 0 bases from J, leaving 16 bases between.

This clonotype occurred many times. This chain uses TRBV29-1 with TRBJ1-1; the D gene is possibly TRBD1 (5 bases). With 0 bases removed from V and 4 bases from J, the gap between germline ends came to 9 bases. Germline lookup yields CDR1 SQVTM and CDR2 ANQGSEA. The CDR3 contains 13 residues. The CDR3 DNA sequence: TGCAGCGTTGAAGAATACGGGGGCACTGAAGCTTTCTTT. It yields the protein CSVEEYGGTEAFF. The variable domain in full, completed from reference TRBV29-1 and TRBJ1-1, reads SAVISQKPSRDICQRGTSLTIQCQVDSQVTMMFWYRQQPGQSLTLIATANQGSEATYESGFVIDKFPISRPNLTFSTLTVSNMSPEDSSIYLCSVEEYGGTEAFFGQGTRLTVV.

The V and J genes are TRBV24-1 and TRBJ1-5; 8 bases fit TRBD1. The CDR3 spans 17 residues. The germline CDR1 and CDR2 sequences are KGHDR and SFDVKD. The V segment lost 2 bases and the J segment 2 bases; nucleotides outside the gene matches: 7. This CDR3 is CATSDSTQGDGNQPQHF. Here the CDR3 DNA reads TGTGCCACCAGTGATTCAACACAGGGGGACGGCAATCAGCCCCAGCATTTT.

This clonotype was counted at least ten times. This rearrangement joins TRBV12-3 or TRBV12-4 to TRBJ2-7; 7 nucleotides line up with TRBD1. CDR3 length equals 14 residues. V was clipped by 6 bases and J by 4 bases; unmatched bases: 9. The CDR3 region is CASSSDGTAYEQYF. DNA for the CDR3: TGTGCCAGCAGCTCGGACGGGACAGCGTACGAGCAGTACTTC.

This clonotype was seen ten or more times. J is TRBJ2-5 and V is TRBV11-2; the match to TRBD2 covers 7 bases. Germline CDR1 and CDR2: SGHAT and FQNNGV. V dropped 5 bases and J dropped 2; count of bases not matched to a gene: 5. The CDR3 is 14 amino acids. CDR3 loop: CASSPMGGQETQYF. The CDR3 region has the DNA TGTGCCAGCAGCCCAATGGGGGGGCAAGAGACCCAGTACTTC.